This entry describes one T cell receptor (beta chain). This CDR3 has 14 residues. Germline V lookup: CDR1 GTSNPN, CDR2 SVGIG (reference sequence). The V gene lost 0 bases and the J gene lost 0 bases, with 8 bases spanning the gap. The data derive from a study of blood T cell repertoires in COVID-19. At the level of the study: PBMCs, B-cell-depleted T cells, or T cells provided the cDNA or gDNA that made up the material.

TCRdb's copy holds only in-frame clones and misses some; the assay was immunoSEQ multiplex PCR. The sample shows about 270,000 clones, more than 75% of them seen only once. This clonotype was obtained from a man between 40 and 49 years old with active or convalescent COVID-19. What was sequenced was peripheral blood. The gene calls are TRBV30 and TRBJ1-1; perhaps TRBD1 as D (5 bases). The CDR3 DNA reads TGTGCCTGGAGTGTGGGGCCGATGAACACTGAAGCTTTCTTT. It translates to CAWSVGPMNTEAFF.